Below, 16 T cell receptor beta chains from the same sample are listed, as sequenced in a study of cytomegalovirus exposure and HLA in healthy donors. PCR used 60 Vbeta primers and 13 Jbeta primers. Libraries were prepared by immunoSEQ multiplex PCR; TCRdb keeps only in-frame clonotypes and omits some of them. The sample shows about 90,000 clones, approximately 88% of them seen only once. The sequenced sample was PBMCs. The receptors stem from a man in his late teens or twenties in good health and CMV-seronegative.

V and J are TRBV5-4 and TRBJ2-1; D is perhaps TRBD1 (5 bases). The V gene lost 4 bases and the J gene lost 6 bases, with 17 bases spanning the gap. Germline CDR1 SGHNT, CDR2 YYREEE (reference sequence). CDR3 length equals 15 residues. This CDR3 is CASSLAGSSGNEQFF. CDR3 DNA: TGTGCCAGCAGCCTGGCAGGGTCATCGGGCAATGAGCAGTTCTTC.

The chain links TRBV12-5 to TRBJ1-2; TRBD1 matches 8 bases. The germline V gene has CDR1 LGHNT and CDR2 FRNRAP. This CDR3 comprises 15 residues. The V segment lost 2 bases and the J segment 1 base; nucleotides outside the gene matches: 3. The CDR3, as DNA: TGTGCTAGTGGTTTGACGGGACAGGATAACTATGGCTACACCTTC. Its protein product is CASGLTGQDNYGYTF.

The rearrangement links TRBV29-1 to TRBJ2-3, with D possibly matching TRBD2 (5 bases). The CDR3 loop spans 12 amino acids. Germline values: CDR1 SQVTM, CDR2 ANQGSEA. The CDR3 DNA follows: TGCACCATACGGGGTGGGCCAGATACGCAGTATTTT. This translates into CTIRGGPDTQYF.

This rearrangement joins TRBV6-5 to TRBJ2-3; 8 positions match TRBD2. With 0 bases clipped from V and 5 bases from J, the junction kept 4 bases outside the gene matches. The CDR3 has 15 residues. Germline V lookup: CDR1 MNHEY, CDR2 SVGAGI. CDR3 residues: CASSYSSGSGDTQYF. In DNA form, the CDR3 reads TGTGCCAGCAGTTACTCGAGCGGGAGTGGAGATACGCAGTATTTT.

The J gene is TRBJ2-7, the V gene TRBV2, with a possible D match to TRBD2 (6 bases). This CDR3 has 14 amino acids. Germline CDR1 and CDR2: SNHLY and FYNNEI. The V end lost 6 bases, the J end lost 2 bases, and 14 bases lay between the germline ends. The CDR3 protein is CASSTGLGTYEQYF. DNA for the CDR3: TGTGCCAGCAGCACGGGACTCGGAACCTACGAGCAGTACTTC.

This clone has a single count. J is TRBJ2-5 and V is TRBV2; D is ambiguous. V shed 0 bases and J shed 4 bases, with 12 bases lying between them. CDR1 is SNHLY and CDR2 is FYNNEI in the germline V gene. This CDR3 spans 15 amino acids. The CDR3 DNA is TGTGCCAGCAGTGAAGCTAGTAGCCTAGGAGAGACCCAGTACTTC. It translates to CASSEASSLGETQYF.

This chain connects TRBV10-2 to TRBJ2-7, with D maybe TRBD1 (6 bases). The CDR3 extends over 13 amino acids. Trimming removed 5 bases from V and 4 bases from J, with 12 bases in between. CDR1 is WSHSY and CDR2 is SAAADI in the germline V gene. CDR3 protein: CASSSGVRYEQYF. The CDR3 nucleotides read TGCGCCAGCAGTTCAGGGGTGAGGTACGAGCAGTACTTC.

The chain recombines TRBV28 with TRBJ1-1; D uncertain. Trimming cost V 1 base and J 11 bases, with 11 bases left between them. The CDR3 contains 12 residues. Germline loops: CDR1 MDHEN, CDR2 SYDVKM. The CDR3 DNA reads TGTGCCAGCAGTTTATTCCCGGGTAGGGCTTTCTTT. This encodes CASSLFPGRAFF.

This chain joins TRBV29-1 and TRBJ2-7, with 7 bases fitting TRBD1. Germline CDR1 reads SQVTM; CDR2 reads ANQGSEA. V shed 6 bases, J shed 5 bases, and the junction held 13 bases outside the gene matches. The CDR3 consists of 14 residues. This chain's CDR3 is CSVIRQGRFNEQYF. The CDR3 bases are TGCAGCGTGATCAGACAGGGAAGGTTTAACGAGCAGTACTTC.

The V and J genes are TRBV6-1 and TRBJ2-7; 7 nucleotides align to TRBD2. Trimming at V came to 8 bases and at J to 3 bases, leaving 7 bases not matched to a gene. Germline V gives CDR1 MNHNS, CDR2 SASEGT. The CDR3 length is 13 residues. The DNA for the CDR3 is TGTGCCAGCGGGGGGGGGTCCTACTACGAGCAGTACTTC. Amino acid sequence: CASGGGSYYEQYF.

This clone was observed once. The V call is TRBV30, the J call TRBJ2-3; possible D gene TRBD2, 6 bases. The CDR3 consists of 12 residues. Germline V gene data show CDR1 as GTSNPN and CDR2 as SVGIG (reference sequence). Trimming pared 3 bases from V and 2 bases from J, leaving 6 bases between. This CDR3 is CAWRRDTDTQYF. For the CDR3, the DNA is TGTGCCTGGAGGCGGGACACAGATACGCAGTATTTT.

CDR3 residues: CASSFTSGPYEQYF. In DNA, the CDR3 is TGTGCCAGCAGCTTCACTAGCGGTCCCTACGAGCAGTACTTC. V usage is TRBV28 and J usage is TRBJ2-7; 8 bases fit TRBD2. The CDR3 spans 14 residues. V shed 6 bases, J shed 2 bases, and the junction held 6 bases outside the gene matches. CDR1 MDHEN and CDR2 SYDVKM come from the germline V gene.

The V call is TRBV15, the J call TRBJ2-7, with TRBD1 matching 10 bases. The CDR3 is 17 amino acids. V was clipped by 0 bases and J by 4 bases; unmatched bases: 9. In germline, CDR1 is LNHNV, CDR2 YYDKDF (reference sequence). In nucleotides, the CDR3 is TGTGCCACCAGCAGAGATCGTAAGGGACAGGGGATATACGAGCAGTACTTC. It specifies CATSRDRKGQGIYEQYF. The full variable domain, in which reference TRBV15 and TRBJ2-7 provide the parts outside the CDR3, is DAMVIQNPRYQVTQFGKPVTLSCSQTLNHNVMYWYQQKSSQAPKLLFHYYDKDFNNEADTPDNFQSRRPNTSFCFLDIRSPGLGDTAMYLCATSRDRKGQGIYEQYFGPGTRLTVT.

DNA for the CDR3: TGTGCCAGCAGCGGTTCCCGGGGATGGTTCTTT. Amino acids: CASSGSRGWFF. The genes are TRBV9 and TRBJ1-1, with D uncertain. The CDR3 spans 11 residues. V shed 3 bases and J shed 14 bases, with 14 bases lying between them. The germline V gene encodes CDR1 SGDLS and CDR2 YYNGEE.

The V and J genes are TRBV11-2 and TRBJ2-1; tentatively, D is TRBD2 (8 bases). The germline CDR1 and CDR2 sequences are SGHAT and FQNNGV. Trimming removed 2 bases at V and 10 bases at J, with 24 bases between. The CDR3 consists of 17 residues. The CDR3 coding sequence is TGTGCCAGCAGCTTATCCCGCAACCCACAGGGGACTAGGGAGCAGTTCTTC. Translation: CASSLSRNPQGTREQFF.

CDR3 region: CASSTIPTGLVYYEQYF. As DNA, the CDR3 is TGCGCCAGCAGCACAATACCGACAGGTTTGGTTTACTACGAGCAGTACTTC. V usage is TRBV5-1 and J usage is TRBJ2-7, with TRBD1 as a possible D gene (6 bases). The CDR3 covers 17 residues. CDR1 is SGHRS, CDR2 YFSETQ, per germline. V dropped 4 bases and J dropped 3 bases, with 23 bases sitting between them.